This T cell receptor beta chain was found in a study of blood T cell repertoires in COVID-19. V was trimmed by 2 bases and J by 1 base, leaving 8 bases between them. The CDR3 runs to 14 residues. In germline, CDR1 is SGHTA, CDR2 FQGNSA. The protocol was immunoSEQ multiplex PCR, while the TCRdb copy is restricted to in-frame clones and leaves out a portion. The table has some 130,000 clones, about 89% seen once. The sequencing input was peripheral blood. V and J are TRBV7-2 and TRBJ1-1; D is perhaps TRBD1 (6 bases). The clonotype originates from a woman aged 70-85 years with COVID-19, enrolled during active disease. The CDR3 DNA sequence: TGTGCCAGCAGCTTACAGGGACAGAACACTGAAGCTTTCTTT. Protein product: CASSLQGQNTEAFF.